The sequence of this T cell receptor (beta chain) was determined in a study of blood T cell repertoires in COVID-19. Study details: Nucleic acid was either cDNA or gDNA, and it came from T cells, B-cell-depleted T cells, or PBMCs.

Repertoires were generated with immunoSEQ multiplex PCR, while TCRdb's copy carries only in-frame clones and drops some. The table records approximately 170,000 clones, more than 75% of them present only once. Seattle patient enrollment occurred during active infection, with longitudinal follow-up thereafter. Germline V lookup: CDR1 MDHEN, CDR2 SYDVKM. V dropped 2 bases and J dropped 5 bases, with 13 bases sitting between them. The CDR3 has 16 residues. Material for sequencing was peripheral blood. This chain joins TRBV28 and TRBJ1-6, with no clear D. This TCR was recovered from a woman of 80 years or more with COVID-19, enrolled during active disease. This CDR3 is CASSLRLRNNNSPLHF. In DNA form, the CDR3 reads TGTGCCAGCAGTTTAAGATTGAGGAACAATAATTCACCCCTCCACTTT.